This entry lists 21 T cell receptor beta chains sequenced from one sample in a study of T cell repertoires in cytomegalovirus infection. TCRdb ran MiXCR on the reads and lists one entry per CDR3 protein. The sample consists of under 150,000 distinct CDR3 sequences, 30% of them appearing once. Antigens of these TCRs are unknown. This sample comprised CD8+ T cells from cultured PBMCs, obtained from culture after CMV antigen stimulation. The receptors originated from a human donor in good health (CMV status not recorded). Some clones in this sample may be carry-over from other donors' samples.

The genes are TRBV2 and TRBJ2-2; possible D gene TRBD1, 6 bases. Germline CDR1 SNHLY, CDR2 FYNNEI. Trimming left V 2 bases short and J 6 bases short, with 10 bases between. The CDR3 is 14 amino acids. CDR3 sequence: CASSENRDAGELFF. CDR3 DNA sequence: TGTGCCAGCAGTGAAAACAGGGACGCCGGGGAGCTGTTTTTT.

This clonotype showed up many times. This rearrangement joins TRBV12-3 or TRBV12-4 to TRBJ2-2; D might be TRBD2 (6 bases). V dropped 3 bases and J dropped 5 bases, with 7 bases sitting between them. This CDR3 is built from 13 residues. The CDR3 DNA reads TGTGCCAGCAGTTTGGAGGGAACCGGGGAGCTGTTTTTT. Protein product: CASSLEGTGELFF.

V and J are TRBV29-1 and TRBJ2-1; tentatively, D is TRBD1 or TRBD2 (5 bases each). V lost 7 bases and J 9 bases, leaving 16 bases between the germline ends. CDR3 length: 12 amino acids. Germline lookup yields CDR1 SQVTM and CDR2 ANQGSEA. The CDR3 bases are TGCAGCGGCGCTTTACAAGGGACTGAGCAGTTCTTC. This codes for CSGALQGTEQFF.

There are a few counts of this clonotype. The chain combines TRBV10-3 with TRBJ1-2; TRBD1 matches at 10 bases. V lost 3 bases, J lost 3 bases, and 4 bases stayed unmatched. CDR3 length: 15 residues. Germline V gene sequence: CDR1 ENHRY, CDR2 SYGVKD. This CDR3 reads CAISETTGGDYGYTF. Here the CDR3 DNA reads TGTGCCATCAGTGAAACGACAGGGGGCGACTATGGCTACACCTTC.

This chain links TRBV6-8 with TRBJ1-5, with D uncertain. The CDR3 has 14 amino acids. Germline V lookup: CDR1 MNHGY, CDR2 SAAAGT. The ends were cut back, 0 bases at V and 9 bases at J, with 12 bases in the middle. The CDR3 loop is CASSYSRGKRPQHF. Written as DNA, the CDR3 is TGTGCCAGCAGTTACTCCCGGGGAAAACGGCCCCAGCATTTT.

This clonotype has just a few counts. DNA of the CDR3: TGCAGCGTTGAAAGCGAGCAAGGGTATGGCTACACCTTC. It specifies CSVESEQGYGYTF. The rearrangement joins TRBV29-1 to TRBJ1-2, with D unclear. V was trimmed by 2 bases and J by 5 bases, leaving 12 bases between them. Looked up from germline, CDR1 is SQVTM and CDR2 is ANQGSEA. This CDR3 has 13 residues. Looking up the rest from reference TRBV29-1 and TRBJ1-2 gives the full variable domain: SAVISQKPSRDICQRGTSLTIQCQVDSQVTMMFWYRQQPGQSLTLIATANQGSEATYESGFVIDKFPISRPNLTFSTLTVSNMSPEDSSIYLCSVESEQGYGYTFGSGTRLTVV.

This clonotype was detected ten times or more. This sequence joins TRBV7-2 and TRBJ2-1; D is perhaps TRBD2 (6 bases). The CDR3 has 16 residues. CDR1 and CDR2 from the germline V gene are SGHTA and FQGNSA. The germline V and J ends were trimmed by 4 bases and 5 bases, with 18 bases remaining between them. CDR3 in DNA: TGTGCCAGCAGCTCCCGGGTGGGGAGGCTGAACAATGAGCAGTTCTTC. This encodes CASSSRVGRLNNEQFF.

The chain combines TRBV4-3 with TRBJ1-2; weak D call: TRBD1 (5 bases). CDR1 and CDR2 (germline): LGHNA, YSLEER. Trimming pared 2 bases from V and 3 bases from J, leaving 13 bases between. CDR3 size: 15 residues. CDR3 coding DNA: TGCGCCAGCAGCCAAACTCGGGACGTTGACTATGGCTACACCTTC. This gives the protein CASSQTRDVDYGYTF.

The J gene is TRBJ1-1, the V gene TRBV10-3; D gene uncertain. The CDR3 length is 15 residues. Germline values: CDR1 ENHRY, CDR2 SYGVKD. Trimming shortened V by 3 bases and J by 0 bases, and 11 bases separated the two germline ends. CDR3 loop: CAISDNWDMNTEAFF. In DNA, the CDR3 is TGTGCCATCAGTGACAACTGGGATATGAACACTGAAGCTTTCTTT.

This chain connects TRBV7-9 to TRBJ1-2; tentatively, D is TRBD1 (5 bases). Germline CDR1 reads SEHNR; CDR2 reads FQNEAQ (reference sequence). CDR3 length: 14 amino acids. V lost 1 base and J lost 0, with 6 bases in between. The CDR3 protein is CASSLGGANYGYTF. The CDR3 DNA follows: TGTGCCAGCAGCTTAGGGGGGGCTAACTATGGCTACACCTTC.

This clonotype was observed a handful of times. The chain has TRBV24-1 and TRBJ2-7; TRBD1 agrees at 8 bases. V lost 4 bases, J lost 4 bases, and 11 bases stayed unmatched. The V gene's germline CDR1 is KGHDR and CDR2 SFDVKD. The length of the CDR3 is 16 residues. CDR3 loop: CATSEEPGQAAYEQYF. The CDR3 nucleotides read TGTGCCACCAGTGAAGAACCGGGACAGGCGGCATACGAGCAGTACTTC.

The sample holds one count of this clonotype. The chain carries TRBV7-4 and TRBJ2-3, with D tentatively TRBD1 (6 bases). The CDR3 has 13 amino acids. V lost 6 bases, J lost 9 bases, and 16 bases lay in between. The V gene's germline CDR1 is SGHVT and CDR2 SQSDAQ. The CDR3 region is CASRNAEGDTQYF. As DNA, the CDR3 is TGTGCCAGCAGGAACGCCGAGGGGGACACGCAGTATTTT.

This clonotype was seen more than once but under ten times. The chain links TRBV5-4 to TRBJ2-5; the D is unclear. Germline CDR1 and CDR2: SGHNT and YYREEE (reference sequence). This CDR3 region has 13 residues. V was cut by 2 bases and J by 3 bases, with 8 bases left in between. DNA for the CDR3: TGTGCCAGCAGCTTACCCCTGGAAGAGACCCAGTACTTC. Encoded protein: CASSLPLEETQYF.

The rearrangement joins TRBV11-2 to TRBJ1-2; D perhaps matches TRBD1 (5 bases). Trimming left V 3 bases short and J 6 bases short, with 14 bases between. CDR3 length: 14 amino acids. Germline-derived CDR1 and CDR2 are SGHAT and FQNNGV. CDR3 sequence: CASSFPDSSNGYTF. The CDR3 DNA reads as TGTGCCAGCAGCTTTCCCGACAGTTCGAATGGCTACACCTTC.

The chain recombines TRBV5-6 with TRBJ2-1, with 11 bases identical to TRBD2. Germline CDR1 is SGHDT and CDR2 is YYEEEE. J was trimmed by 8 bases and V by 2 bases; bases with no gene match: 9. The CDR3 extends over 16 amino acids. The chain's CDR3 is CASSFSGGAKGHEQFF. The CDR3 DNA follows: TGTGCCAGCAGCTTTAGCGGGGGGGCAAAAGGCCATGAGCAGTTCTTC.

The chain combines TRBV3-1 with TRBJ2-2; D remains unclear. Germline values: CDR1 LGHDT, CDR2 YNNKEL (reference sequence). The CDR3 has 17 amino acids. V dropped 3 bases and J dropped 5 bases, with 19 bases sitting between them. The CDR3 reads CASSQRLRALTTGELFF. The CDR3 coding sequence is TGTGCCAGCAGCCAGAGGCTCCGGGCTTTAACAACCGGGGAGCTGTTTTTT.

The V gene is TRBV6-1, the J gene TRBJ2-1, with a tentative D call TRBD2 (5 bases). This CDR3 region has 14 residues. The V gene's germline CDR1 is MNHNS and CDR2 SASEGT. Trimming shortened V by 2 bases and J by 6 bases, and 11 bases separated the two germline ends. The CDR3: CASSEFSALNEQFF. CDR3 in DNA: TGTGCCAGCAGTGAATTTAGCGCACTCAATGAGCAGTTCTTC.

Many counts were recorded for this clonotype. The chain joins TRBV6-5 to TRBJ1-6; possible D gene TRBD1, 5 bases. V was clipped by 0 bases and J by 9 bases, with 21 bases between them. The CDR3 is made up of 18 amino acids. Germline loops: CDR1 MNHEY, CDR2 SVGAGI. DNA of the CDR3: TGTGCCAGCAGTTACTCGAGATCGGGGGGTCTTTTGGGTTCACCCCTCCACTTT. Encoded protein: CASSYSRSGGLLGSPLHF.

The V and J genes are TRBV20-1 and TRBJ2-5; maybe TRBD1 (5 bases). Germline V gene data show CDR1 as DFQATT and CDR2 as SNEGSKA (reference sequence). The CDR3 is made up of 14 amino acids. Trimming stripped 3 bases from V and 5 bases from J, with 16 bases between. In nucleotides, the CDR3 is TGCAGTGCTAGTGGGGCACGGCCCGGGGAGACCCAGTACTTC. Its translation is CSASGARPGETQYF.

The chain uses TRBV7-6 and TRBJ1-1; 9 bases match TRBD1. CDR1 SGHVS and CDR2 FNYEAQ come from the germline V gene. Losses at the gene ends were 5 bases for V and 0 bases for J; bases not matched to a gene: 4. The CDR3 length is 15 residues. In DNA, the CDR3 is TGTGCCAGCAGCGCGGACAGGGGACTGAACACTGAAGCTTTCTTT. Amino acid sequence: CASSADRGLNTEAFF.

This CDR3 reads CATSRDRDWNEQFF. In DNA, the CDR3 is TGTGCCACCAGCAGAGATCGGGATTGGAATGAGCAGTTCTTC. The chain combines TRBV15 with TRBJ2-1, with D possibly TRBD2 on 5 matching bases. V was pared by 0 bases and J by 7 bases, with 10 bases between. Germline V gene data show CDR1 as LNHNV and CDR2 as YYDKDF (reference sequence). The CDR3 is 14 amino acids. Full variable domain (missing parts from reference TRBV15 and TRBJ2-1): DAMVIQNPRYQVTQFGKPVTLSCSQTLNHNVMYWYQQKSSQAPKLLFHYYDKDFNNEADTPDNFQSRRPNTSFCFLDIRSPGLGDTAMYLCATSRDRDWNEQFFGPGTRLTVL.